Presented here are 3 T cell receptor beta chains from one specimen sequenced in a study of identical twins. Using its own MiXCR run on the 5' RACE reads, TCRdb lists one record per CDR3 protein. Among 400,000 to 550,000 distinct CDR3 sequences listed, 14% were seen once. These sequences were also reported in another study, on yellow fever vaccine responses in identical twins.

The sequenced sample was CD4+ T cells sorted from blood. Every receptor here comes from a woman between 18 and 29 years old in good health.

The chain employs TRBV5-1 and TRBJ2-1; the match to TRBD2 covers 8 bases. This CDR3 region has 17 residues. Germline V gene data show CDR1 as SGHRS and CDR2 as YFSETQ. V lost 4 bases to trimming and J lost 0 bases; unmatched junction nucleotides: 9. For the CDR3, the DNA is TGCGCCAGCAGCCCCTTCGGGGGGGGGAGCTCCTACAATGAGCAGTTCTTC. Its translation is CASSPFGGGSSYNEQFF.

Regarding this clonotype: It is unclear where the CDR3 begins or ends on the DNA, so no DNA is shown, and the CDR3 is as TCRdb lists it. The V gene is TRBV21-1, the J gene TRBJ2-2; the table gives TRBD2 as D, unverified against the DNA. TRBV21-1 is given as a pseudogene. The CDR3 length is 17 residues, termini included. The CDR3 sequence: CASSDLGLAATPGSCFF.

V usage is TRBV5-6 and J usage is TRBJ2-7; 9 bases align to TRBD1. Germline lookup yields CDR1 SGHDT and CDR2 YYEEEE. This CDR3 spans 19 amino acids. J gave up 4 bases and V 4 bases, and 21 bases lay outside the gene matches. CDR3 residues: CASSLRRTGVEFPTYEQYF. The CDR3 DNA reads TGTGCCAGCAGCCTGAGGCGGACAGGGGTCGAGTTCCCTACTTACGAGCAGTACTTC.